The 18 T cell receptor beta chains reported below all come from one sample, sequenced in a study of T cell responses to AZD1222 COVID-19 vaccine. Sequenced by immunoSEQ multiplex PCR; TCRdb stores in-frame clones only, minus some. The data hold more than 80,000 clones, with roughly 88% observed a single time. Sequenced material: peripheral blood, taken on day 0 of AZD1222 vaccination. The receptors stem from an adult in good health.

The genes are TRBV11-2 and TRBJ1-3; D not certain. V lost 2 bases to trimming and J lost 0 bases, with 5 bases between them. Germline V CDR1 and CDR2: SGHAT, FQNNGV. The length of the CDR3 is 14 residues. The CDR3 reads CASSLRSSGNTIYF. DNA for the CDR3: TGTGCCAGCAGCTTAAGGAGCTCTGGAAACACCATATATTTT.

In the case of this clone: An end of the junction does not agree with germline; a read error may underlie this. The V gene is TRBV5-1, the J gene TRBJ1-5; maybe TRBD1 (6 bases). The CDR3 length is 15 residues. From germline, CDR1 is SGHRS and CDR2 YFSETQ. The CDR3 protein is CASILEGDSNQPQHF. CDR3 coding DNA: TGCGCCAGCATCTTGGAGGGGGATAGCAATCAGCCCCAGCATTTT.

This chain links TRBV7-8 with TRBJ1-6; D may be TRBD1 (5 bases). CDR1 is SGHVS and CDR2 is FQNEAQ in the germline V gene. This CDR3 has 16 residues. The V gene lost 5 bases and the J gene lost 8 bases, with 19 bases spanning the gap. Here the CDR3 DNA reads TGTGCCAGCAGCCGAATCAGGGCCCGAAGGGATTCACCCCTCCACTTT. It encodes CASSRIRARRDSPLHF.

The chain couples TRBV7-8 to TRBJ1-2; a weak D match, TRBD1 (6 bases). V was pared by 2 bases and J by 7 bases, with 11 bases between. Germline assignment: CDR1 SGHVS and CDR2 FQNEAQ. The CDR3 covers 13 residues. This chain's CDR3 is CASSLTGTSGYTF. The CDR3 nucleotides read TGTGCCAGCAGCTTAACCGGGACATCTGGCTACACCTTC.

The CDR3 spells CASSLSQGGNTGELFF. Here the CDR3 DNA reads TGTGCCAGCAGCTTGTCACAGGGAGGAAACACCGGGGAGCTGTTTTTT. The rearrangement joins TRBV7-9 to TRBJ2-2; D may be TRBD1 or TRBD2 (6 bases each). The germline CDR1 and CDR2 sequences are SEHNR and FQNEAQ (reference sequence). The germline V and J ends were trimmed by 3 bases and 2 bases, with 13 bases remaining between them. This CDR3 is 16 amino acids long.

This sequence joins TRBV30 and TRBJ1-2; D gene uncertain. The CDR3 is made up of 13 amino acids. Germline CDR1 reads GTSNPN; CDR2 reads SVGIG (reference sequence). Trimming took off 1 base at V and 2 bases at J, with 8 bases between the two ends. The CDR3 DNA reads as TGTGCCTGGAGTGGGCCACTAAACTATGGCTACACCTTC. Residues: CAWSGPLNYGYTF.

The rearrangement joins TRBV5-1 to TRBJ2-5; unclear D gene. CDR1 and CDR2 (germline): SGHRS, YFSETQ. V shed 4 bases and J shed 0 bases, with 10 bases lying between them. The length of the CDR3 is 14 residues. CDR3 sequence: CASSLLGNQETQYF. The CDR3 DNA reads TGCGCCAGCAGCCTTTTAGGGAACCAAGAGACCCAGTACTTC.

The V gene is TRBV5-6, the J gene TRBJ2-2; D perhaps matches TRBD2 (5 bases). Trimming removed 1 base from V and 9 bases from J, with 7 bases in between. CDR3 length: 12 amino acids. Germline loops: CDR1 SGHDT, CDR2 YYEEEE. The CDR3 region has the DNA TGTGCCAGCAGCTTGAGGAGGCGGGAGCTGTTTTTT. The encoded protein is CASSLRRRELFF.

This clone appeared once. The chain uses TRBV6-5 and TRBJ1-1; D is unresolved. Germline V gene data show CDR1 as MNHEY and CDR2 as SVGAGI. V was cut by 6 bases and J by 4 bases, with 15 bases left in between. This CDR3 region has 14 residues. The CDR3 sequence: CASRRLAPSTEAFF. DNA for the CDR3: TGTGCCAGCAGACGTCTCGCACCGAGCACTGAAGCTTTCTTT.

This chain links TRBV30 with TRBJ1-3; D possibly corresponds to TRBD1 (5 bases). V gave up 2 bases and J gave up 3 bases, with 14 bases separating them. From germline, CDR1 is GTSNPN and CDR2 SVGIG (reference sequence). The CDR3 sequence is 15 residues long. CDR3 sequence (DNA): TGTGCCTGGAGTCCAGGGTTCGCGTTTGGAAACACCATATATTTT. It specifies CAWSPGFAFGNTIYF.

V usage is TRBV27 and J usage is TRBJ2-1; D may be TRBD1 or TRBD2 (5 bases each). This CDR3 has 13 residues. Germline V lookup: CDR1 MNHEY, CDR2 SMNVEV (reference sequence). Trimming pared 6 bases from V and 9 bases from J, leaving 15 bases between. CDR3 in DNA: TGTGCCAGCAGACTGGGACCCGCGACTGAGCAGTTCTTC. Protein: CASRLGPATEQFF.

The chain combines TRBV27 with TRBJ2-3, with D maybe TRBD2 (6 bases). CDR1 and CDR2 (germline): MNHEY, SMNVEV (reference sequence). This CDR3 is 15 amino acids long. Trimming removed 2 bases from V and 10 bases from J, with 19 bases in between. This CDR3 is CASSLGAGWGRAQYF. The DNA for the CDR3 is TGTGCCAGCAGTTTAGGTGCGGGATGGGGCCGGGCGCAGTATTTT.

The table lists this clone with a count of one. This chain joins TRBV15 and TRBJ1-6, with D possibly being TRBD1 (5 bases). There are 15 residues in the CDR3. V was shortened by 8 bases and J by 8 bases, with 19 bases between the two germline ends. Germline loops: CDR1 LNHNV, CDR2 YYDKDF (reference sequence). CDR3 coding DNA: TGTGCCACCCGCCCGGGGGGACCTTACTATTCACCCCTCCACTTT. This gives the protein CATRPGGPYYSPLHF.

This clone was detected once. J is TRBJ1-1 and V is TRBV19; D gene unclear. The CDR3 is 14 amino acids. V was cut by 4 bases and J by 3 bases, with 12 bases left in between. The germline V gene has CDR1 LNHDA and CDR2 SQIVND (reference sequence). The CDR3 DNA is TGTGCCAGTAGTACACACCAGCAGTACACTGAAGCTTTCTTT. As protein: CASSTHQQYTEAFF.

The chain links TRBV29-1 to TRBJ1-1; D is perhaps TRBD1 (5 bases). Trimming took off 4 bases at V and 0 bases at J, with 15 bases between the two ends. Germline values: CDR1 SQVTM, CDR2 ANQGSEA. This CDR3 region has 15 residues. Here the CDR3 reads CSVAGRRNLNTEAFF. Written as DNA, the CDR3 is TGCAGCGTTGCGGGGCGCAGGAATCTGAACACTGAAGCTTTCTTT.

This chain uses TRBV4-3 with TRBJ2-1; D remains ambiguous. V was shortened by 4 bases and J by 7 bases, with 11 bases between the two germline ends. This CDR3 region has 13 residues. Germline V CDR1 and CDR2: LGHNA, YSLEER. CDR3 coding DNA: TGCGCCAGCAGCCGCAAAGGAGTAAATGAGCAGTTCTTC. Translating it yields CASSRKGVNEQFF.

The chain links TRBV4-1 to TRBJ1-2, with 8 bases matching TRBD1. Germline assignment: CDR1 MGHRA and CDR2 YSYEKL. V lost 1 base and J lost 8; bases outside the gene matches: 12. The CDR3 extends over 16 amino acids. The CDR3 nucleotides are TGCGCCAGCAGCCAAGTTAACCGGGGGACAGGTCACGGCTACACCTTC. It yields the protein CASSQVNRGTGHGYTF.

V and J are TRBV14 and TRBJ2-1; tentatively, D is TRBD2 (6 bases). Trimming cost V 8 bases and J 2 bases, with 7 bases left between them. The CDR3 sequence is 12 residues long. The germline V gene has CDR1 SGHDN and CDR2 FVKESK. The CDR3 loop reads CASGGAYNEQFF. The CDR3 coding sequence is TGTGCCAGCGGAGGGGCCTACAATGAGCAGTTCTTC.